This T cell receptor (beta chain) was sequenced during a study of graft-versus-host responses after intestinal transplantation. As regards this clone: Its specificity is unknown.

Assay used: immunoSEQ multiplex PCR; TCRdb lists only in-frame clones, some missing. Of tens of thousands of clones listed, less than 95% are singletons. The source was unstimulated CD8+ T cells sorted from spleen or lymph node cells, collected before intestinal transplant. The origin of this receptor is a human donor who received an intestinal transplant.

CDR3 residues: CASSGSTGGFVTDTQYF. The CDR3, as DNA: TGTGCCAGCAGCGGGTCGACAGGGGGCTTTGTCACAGATACGCAGTATTTT. This chain links TRBV9 with TRBJ2-3; 10 nucleotides align to TRBD1. Germline assignment: CDR1 SGDLS and CDR2 YYNGEE. CDR3 length: 17 residues. V trimming: 3 bases; J trimming: 2 bases; junction bases outside the gene matches: 9. Supplemented by reference TRBV9 and TRBJ2-3, the full variable domain reads DSGVTQTPKHLITATGQRVTLRCSPRSGDLSVYWYQQSLDQGLQFLIQYYNGEERAKGNILERFSAQQFPDLHSELNLSSLELGDSALYFCASSGSTGGFVTDTQYFGPGTRLTVL.